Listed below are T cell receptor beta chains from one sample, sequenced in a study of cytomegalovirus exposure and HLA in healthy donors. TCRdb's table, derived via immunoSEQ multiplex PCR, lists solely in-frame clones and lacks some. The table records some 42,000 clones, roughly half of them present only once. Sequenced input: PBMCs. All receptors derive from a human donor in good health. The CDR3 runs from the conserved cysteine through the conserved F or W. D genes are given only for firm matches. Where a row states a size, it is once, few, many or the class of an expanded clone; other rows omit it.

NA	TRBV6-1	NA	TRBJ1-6	TGTGCCAGCAGGAAAGGGGGCTCCTATAATTCACCCCTCCACTTT	CASRKGGSYNSPLHF
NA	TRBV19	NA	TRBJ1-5	TGTGCCAGTAGGGGTGACTATCAGCCCCAGCATTTT	CASRGDYQPQHF
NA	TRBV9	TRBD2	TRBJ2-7	TGTGCCAGCAGCGCTGGGGACTATCATAATTACCGTCTGGAGCAGTACTTC	CASSAGDYHNYRLEQYF
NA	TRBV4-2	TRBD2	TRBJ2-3	TGTGCCAGCAGCCAGGAATCCCTAGCGGCCGACACAGATACGCAGTATTTT	CASSQESLAADTDTQYF
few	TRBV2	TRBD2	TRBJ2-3	TGTGCCAGCTCCGTGGTTAGCGGGAGTAAGGGAGATACGCAGTATTTT	CASSVVSGSKGDTQYF
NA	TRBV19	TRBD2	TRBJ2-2	TGTGCCAGTAGACGCGGGGGGCGTAACACCGGGGAGCTGTTTTTT	CASRRGGRNTGELFF
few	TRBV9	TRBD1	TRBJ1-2	TGTGCCAGCAGCGTAAATTGGGCAGGGGGAGGATATGGCTACACCTTC	CASSVNWAGGGYGYTF
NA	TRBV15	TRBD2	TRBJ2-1	TGTGCCACCAGCAGAAGAGGCACTAGCGGGGCCCGGAATGAGCAGTTCTTC	CATSRRGTSGARNEQFF
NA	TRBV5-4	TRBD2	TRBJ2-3	TGTGCCAGCACCAGAACCGGGACTAGCGCTGGTACGCAGTATTTT	CASTRTGTSAGTQYF
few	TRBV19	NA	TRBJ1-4	TGTGCCAGTAGTCGGTCCAGGCTAAATGAAAAACTGTTTTTT	CASSRSRLNEKLFF
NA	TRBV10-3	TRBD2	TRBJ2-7	TGTGCCATCAGTGACACTAGCGGGGGGGACTACGAGCAGTACTTC	CAISDTSGGDYEQYF
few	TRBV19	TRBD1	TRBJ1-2	TGTGCCAGTACCGATCCGGGACAGGTCTATGGCTACACCTTC	CASTDPGQVYGYTF
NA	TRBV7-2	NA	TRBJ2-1	TGTGCCAGCAGCCTCACGCAGACAGGGCAGTTCTTC	CASSLTQTGQFF
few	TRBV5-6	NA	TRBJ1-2	TGTGCCAGCAGCTTAGGGGGGGCTGTCTATGGCTACACCTTC	CASSLGGAVYGYTF
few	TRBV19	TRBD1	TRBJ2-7	TGTGCCAGTAGTATACCGGGACAGGGGTTTTCGCGGCAGTACTTC	CASSIPGQGFSRQYF
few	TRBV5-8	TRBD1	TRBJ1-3	TGTGCCAGCAGTTTACGGACAGGGGCTGGAAACACCATATATTTT	CASSLRTGAGNTIYF
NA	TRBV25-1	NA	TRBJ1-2	TGTGCCAGCAGTGAATGGGATTGGAGCGGTGGCTACACCTTC	CASSEWDWSGGYTF
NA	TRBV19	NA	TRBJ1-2	TGTGCCAGTAGTATTCCGAGATATGGCTACACCTTC	CASSIPRYGYTF
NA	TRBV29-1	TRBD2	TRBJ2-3	TGCAGCGTTGAGGGAGCGGGGGGTCGCACAGATACGCAGTATTTT	CSVEGAGGRTDTQYF
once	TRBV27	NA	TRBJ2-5	TGTGCCAGCAGACCGGACTCGGCCGTTGGAAAGACCCAGTACTTC	CASRPDSAVGKTQYF
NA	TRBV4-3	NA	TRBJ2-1	TGCGCCAGCAGCCTCAGTAGCGACGGCTACAATGAGCAGTTCTTC	CASSLSSDGYNEQFF
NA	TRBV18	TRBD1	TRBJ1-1	TGTGCCAGCTCACCCTTAACAGGGGGCGAGGGATACACTGAAGCTTTCTTT	CASSPLTGGEGYTEAFF
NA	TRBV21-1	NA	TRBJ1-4	TGTGCCAGCAGCAAAGGAGGGAATCCGGGCGGCAGGGGCGAAAAACTGTTTTTT	CASSKGGNPGGRGEKLFF
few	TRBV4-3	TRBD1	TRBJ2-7	TGCGCCAGCAGCCAAGGGGGGACAGGGCTGTCCTACGAGCAGTACTTC	CASSQGGTGLSYEQYF
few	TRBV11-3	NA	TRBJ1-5	TGTGCCAGCAGCTTAGTATTTGGGCCCCTTGATAGCAATCAGCCCCAGCATTTT	CASSLVFGPLDSNQPQHF
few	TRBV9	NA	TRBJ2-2	TGTGCCAGCAGCGTAGCTAGCAGGGGGAACACCGGGGAGCTGTTTTTT	CASSVASRGNTGELFF
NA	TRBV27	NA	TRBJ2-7	TGTGCCAGCAGCTCACTCGGCGGGGCCCCGCAGAAACAGTACTTC	CASSSLGGAPQKQYF
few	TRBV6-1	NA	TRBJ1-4	TGTGCCACCGCTCGCGACCAGGGCACTGAAAAACTGTTTTTT	CATARDQGTEKLFF
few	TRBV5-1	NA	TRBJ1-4	TGCGCCAGCAGCCATGTTGTGACCCACGGGGATGAAAAACTGTTTTTT	CASSHVVTHGDEKLFF
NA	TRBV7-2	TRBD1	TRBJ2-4	TGTGCCAGCAGCTTAGCAGGGGGCCTTCAATACTTC	CASSLAGGLQYF
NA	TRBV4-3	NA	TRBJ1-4	TGCGCCAGCAGCCAAGATTGGGCAAAACTGTTTTTT	CASSQDWAKLFF
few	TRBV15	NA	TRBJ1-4	TGTGCCACCAGCAGAGAGATGGGGGCCACTGAAAAACTGTTTTTT	CATSREMGATEKLFF
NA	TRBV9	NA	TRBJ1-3	TGTGCCAGCAGCCCCCTTCCCTACCCAGGGTCCCCTAGCTCTGGAAACACCATATATTTT	CASSPLPYPGSPSSGNTIYF
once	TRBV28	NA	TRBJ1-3	TGTGCCAGCAGTCTCCCGAACCCGGCAGGGGCCATATATTTT	CASSLPNPAGAIYF
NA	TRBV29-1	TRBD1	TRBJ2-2	TGCAGCGTTGTGGTATTTGGGACAGGGGGAGATCTTTTGGCCGGGGAGCTGTTTTTT	CSVVVFGTGGDLLAGELFF